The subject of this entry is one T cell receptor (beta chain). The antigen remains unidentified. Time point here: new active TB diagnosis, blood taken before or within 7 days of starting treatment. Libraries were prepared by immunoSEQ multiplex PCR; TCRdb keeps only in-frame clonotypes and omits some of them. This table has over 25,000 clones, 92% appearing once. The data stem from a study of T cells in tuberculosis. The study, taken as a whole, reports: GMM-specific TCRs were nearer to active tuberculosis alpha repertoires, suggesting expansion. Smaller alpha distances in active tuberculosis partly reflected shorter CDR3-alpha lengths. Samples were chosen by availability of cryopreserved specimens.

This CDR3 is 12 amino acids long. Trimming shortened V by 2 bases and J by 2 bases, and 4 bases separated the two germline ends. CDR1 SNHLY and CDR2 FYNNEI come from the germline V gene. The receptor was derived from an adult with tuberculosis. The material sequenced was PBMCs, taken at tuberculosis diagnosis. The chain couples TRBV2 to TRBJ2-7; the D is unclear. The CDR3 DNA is TGTGCCAGCAGTGAAAGCCCCTACGAGCAGTACTTC. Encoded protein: CASSESPYEQYF.